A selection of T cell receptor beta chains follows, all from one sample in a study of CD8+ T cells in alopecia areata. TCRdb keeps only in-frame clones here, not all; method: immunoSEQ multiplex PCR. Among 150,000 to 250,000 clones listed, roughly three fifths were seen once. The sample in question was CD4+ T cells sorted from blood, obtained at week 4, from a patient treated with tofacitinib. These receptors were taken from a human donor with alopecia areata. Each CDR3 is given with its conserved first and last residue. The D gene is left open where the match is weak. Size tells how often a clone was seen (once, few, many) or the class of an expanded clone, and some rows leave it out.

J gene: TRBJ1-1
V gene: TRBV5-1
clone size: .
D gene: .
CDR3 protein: CASGGGAGDTEAFF
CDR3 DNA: TGCGCCAGCGGCGGGGGCGCCGGGGACACTGAAGCTTTCTTT

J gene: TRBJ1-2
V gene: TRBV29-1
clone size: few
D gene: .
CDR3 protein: CSVEDPGRGDYGYTF
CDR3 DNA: TGCAGCGTTGAAGATCCGGGGAGGGGGGACTATGGCTACACCTTC

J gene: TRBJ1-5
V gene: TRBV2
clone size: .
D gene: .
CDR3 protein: CASHGRINQPQHF
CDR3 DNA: TGTGCCAGTCACGGACGGATTAATCAGCCCCAGCATTTT

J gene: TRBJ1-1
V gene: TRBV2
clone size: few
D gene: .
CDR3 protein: CASALNTEAFF
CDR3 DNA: TGTGCCAGCGCCTTGAACACTGAAGCTTTCTTT

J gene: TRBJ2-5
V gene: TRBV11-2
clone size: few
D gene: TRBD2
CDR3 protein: CASSSQAGVKGTQYF
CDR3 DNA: TGTGCCAGCAGCTCCCAAGCGGGGGTCAAGGGGACCCAGTACTTC

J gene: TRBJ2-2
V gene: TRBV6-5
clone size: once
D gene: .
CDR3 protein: CASRLLNTGELFF
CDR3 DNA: TGTGCCAGCAGACTTCTTAACACCGGGGAGCTGTTTTTT

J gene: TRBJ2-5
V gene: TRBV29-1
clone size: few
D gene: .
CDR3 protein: CSVGINQETQYF
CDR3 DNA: TGCAGCGTTGGAATAAACCAAGAGACCCAGTACTTC

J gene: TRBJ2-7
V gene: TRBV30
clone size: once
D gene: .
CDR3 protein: CAWSSRYEQYF
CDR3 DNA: TGTGCCTGGAGTAGTCGCTACGAGCAGTACTTC

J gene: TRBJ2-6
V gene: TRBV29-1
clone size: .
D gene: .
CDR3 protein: CSVDETGANVLTF
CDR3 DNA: TGCAGCGTTGATGAGACTGGGGCCAACGTCCTGACTTTC

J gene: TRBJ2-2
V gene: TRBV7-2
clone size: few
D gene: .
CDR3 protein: CASSFKSSVTGELFF
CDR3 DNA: TGTGCCAGCAGCTTCAAGAGTAGCGTCACCGGGGAGCTGTTTTTT

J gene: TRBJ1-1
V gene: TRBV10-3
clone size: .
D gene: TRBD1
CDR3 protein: CATRPPDRESTEAFF
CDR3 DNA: TGTGCCACGCGACCACCGGACAGGGAGAGCACTGAAGCTTTCTTT

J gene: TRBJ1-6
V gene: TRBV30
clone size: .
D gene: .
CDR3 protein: CAWSIGQPSNSPLHF
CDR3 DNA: TGTGCCTGGAGCATAGGACAGCCGAGCAATTCACCCCTCCACTTT

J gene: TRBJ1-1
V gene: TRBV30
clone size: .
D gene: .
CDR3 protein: CAWSWITGTEAFF
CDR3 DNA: TGTGCCTGGAGTTGGATCACAGGGACCGAAGCTTTCTTT

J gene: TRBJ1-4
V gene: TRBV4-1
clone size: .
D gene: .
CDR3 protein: CASSQGQGREKLFF
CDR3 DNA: TGCGCCAGCAGCCAAGGGCAGGGACGTGAAAAACTGTTTTTT

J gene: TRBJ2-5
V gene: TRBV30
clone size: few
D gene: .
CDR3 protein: CAWTGQETQYF
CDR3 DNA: TGTGCCTGGACAGGACAAGAGACCCAGTACTTC

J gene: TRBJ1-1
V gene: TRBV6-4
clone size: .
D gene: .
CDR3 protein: CASSDRGTTEAFF
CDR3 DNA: TGTGCCAGCAGTGATCGTGGGACTACTGAAGCTTTCTTT